The clone carrying this TCR beta chain occurred a few times. Its target is unknown. A read error may produce the germline difference seen at one junction end. The data were taken from a study of response to subunit inactivated influenza vaccine. TCRdb fed the RT-PCR reads into MiXCR, producing one record per CDR3 protein. The table shows about 570,000 distinct CDR3 sequences, with about 11% occurring only once. Whole-study results and caveats: Researchers suggested that each seasonal influenza vaccination recruits few new T cells.

Germline V gives CDR1 SNHLY, CDR2 FYNNEI. This CDR3 has 14 residues. The same sample was also studied in work on T cells expressing NK-cell markers. From that study: Beta-chain TCR cDNA was generated via 5'RACE template switching with UMIs.

This TCR was sampled from a man in his fifties who received an inactivated influenza vaccine. This sample comprised PBMCs from blood, obtained on the day of vaccination. This chain joins TRBV2 and TRBJ1-2, with TRBD1 as a possible D gene (5 bases). As DNA, the CDR3 is TGTGCCAGCAGAGAAGGAGGGGCTCCCTATGGCTACACCTTC. It is translated as CASREGGAPYGYTF.